This T cell receptor beta chain comes out of a study of beta chain features in type 1 diabetes. Expressed TCRB transcripts were sequenced because the entire RNA isolate underwent reverse transcription. The table came from immunoSEQ multiplex PCR; TCRdb's copy has only in-frame clones and leaves some out. Of about 450,000 clones in the sample, approximately 10% were seen once. Whole-study results and caveats: Patients and controls would be equally affected if PCR favored shorter templates. Cells carrying high TCR expression could end up over-represented when cDNA is sequenced.

For this clone: Antigen: not known.

The purity of all sorted populations exceeded 95%. Input material: naive CD4+ T cells from blood. The TCR originated in a woman aged 18-29 years in good health.

CDR3 coding DNA: TGTGCCAGCAGCGTAGGATCGGGGGCCGCGGGCGAGCAGTACTTC. This translates into CASSVGSGAAGEQYF. The genes are TRBV9 and TRBJ2-5; possibly TRBD1 or TRBD2 for D (6 bases each). The J call may not be correct, given that the DNA end is closer to TRBJ2-7. Germline-derived CDR1 and CDR2 are SGDLS and YYNGEE. CDR3 length equals 15 residues.